These T cell receptor beta chains were read from a single sample in a study of T cells after yellow fever vaccination. TCRdb reprocessed the 5' RACE reads via MiXCR and lists one record per CDR3 protein. The sample lists roughly 400,000 distinct CDR3 sequences; 18% were seen once. The source was PBMCs, collected before the yellow fever booster vaccination. Receptors were obtained from a man younger than 30 who received the YFV17D yellow fever vaccine. CDR3s include the opening cysteine and the closing phenylalanine or tryptophan. D genes are given only for firm matches. Size is omitted from some rows. Given values are once, few, many or a class for expanded clones.

j_gene: TRBJ1-5
abundance: many
v_gene: TRBV7-2
d_gene: TRBD1
CDR3aa: CASSPRTGSNQPQHF
CDR3nt: TGTGCCAGCAGCCCCCGGACAGGGAGCAATCAGCCCCAGCATTTT

j_gene: TRBJ2-3
abundance: few
v_gene: TRBV11-1
d_gene: .
CDR3aa: CASSFLSKADTQYF
CDR3nt: TGTGCCAGCAGCTTTTTGTCGAAGGCAGATACGCAGTATTTT

j_gene: TRBJ2-7
abundance: many
v_gene: TRBV5-1
d_gene: TRBD2
CDR3aa: CASSRGGSSYEQYF
CDR3nt: TGCGCCAGCAGCCGCGGGGGAAGCTCCTACGAGCAGTACTTC

j_gene: TRBJ2-5
abundance: .
v_gene: TRBV5-1
d_gene: .
CDR3aa: CASSFVGGQETQYF
CDR3nt: TGCGCCAGCAGCTTCGTCGGAGGACAAGAGACCCAGTACTTC

j_gene: TRBJ2-7
abundance: .
v_gene: TRBV10-2
d_gene: TRBD2
CDR3aa: CASSESLGTTAYEQYF
CDR3nt: TGCGCCAGCAGTGAGTCCCTCGGGACTACAGCCTACGAGCAGTACTTC

j_gene: TRBJ1-5
abundance: .
v_gene: TRBV30
d_gene: .
CDR3aa: CASSQGDNQPQHF
CDR3nt: TGTGCCTCATCCCAAGGGGACAATCAGCCCCAGCATTTT

j_gene: TRBJ1-4
abundance: .
v_gene: TRBV5-1
d_gene: .
CDR3aa: CASSRQDNEKLFF
CDR3nt: TGCGCCAGCAGCCGCCAGGACAATGAAAAACTGTTTTTT

j_gene: TRBJ1-1
abundance: few
v_gene: TRBV20-1
d_gene: TRBD1
CDR3aa: CSAQLGQGDTEAFF
CDR3nt: TGCAGTGCTCAACTAGGACAGGGCGACACTGAAGCTTTCTTT

j_gene: TRBJ2-1
abundance: .
v_gene: TRBV12-3/TRBV12-4
d_gene: .
CDR3aa: CASSVGPSSYNEQFF
CDR3nt: TGTGCCAGCTCGGTCGGGCCAAGCTCCTACAATGAGCAGTTCTTC

j_gene: TRBJ1-1
abundance: .
v_gene: TRBV4-3
d_gene: .
CDR3aa: CASSQAQEAGRRNTEAFF
CDR3nt: TGCGCCAGCAGCCAAGCTCAAGAAGCGGGCCGGCGGAACACTGAAGCTTTCTTT

j_gene: TRBJ2-1
abundance: .
v_gene: TRBV5-1
d_gene: TRBD2
CDR3aa: CASSTGTSGGASYNEQFF
CDR3nt: TGCGCCAGCAGCACCGGGACTAGCGGGGGGGCCAGCTACAATGAGCAGTTCTTC

j_gene: TRBJ2-3
abundance: .
v_gene: TRBV4-2
d_gene: TRBD2
CDR3aa: CASSQVGAGGTDTQYF
CDR3nt: TGTGCCAGCAGCCAAGTGGGAGCGGGGGGGACAGATACGCAGTATTTT

j_gene: TRBJ2-1
abundance: many
v_gene: TRBV3-1
d_gene: TRBD2
CDR3aa: CASKAGGGNNEQFF
CDR3nt: TGTGCCAGCAAAGCGGGGGGAGGCAACAATGAGCAGTTCTTC

j_gene: TRBJ1-4
abundance: few
v_gene: TRBV5-1
d_gene: TRBD1
CDR3aa: CASSLGTGSNEKLFF
CDR3nt: TGCGCCAGCAGCTTGGGGACAGGGTCCAATGAAAAACTGTTTTTT

j_gene: TRBJ2-2
abundance: few
v_gene: TRBV5-1
d_gene: .
CDR3aa: CASSLAEMANTGELFF
CDR3nt: TGCGCCAGCAGCTTGGCGGAGATGGCGAACACCGGGGAGCTGTTTTTT

j_gene: TRBJ2-5
abundance: few
v_gene: TRBV2
d_gene: .
CDR3aa: CASSSGRTLETQYF
CDR3nt: TGTGCCAGCAGCTCGGGACGCACTCTAGAGACCCAGTACTTC

j_gene: TRBJ1-2
abundance: .
v_gene: TRBV5-1
d_gene: .
CDR3aa: CASSLTPTGGPSYGYTF
CDR3nt: TGCGCCAGCAGCCTGACCCCAACGGGGGGACCGAGCTATGGCTACACCTTC

j_gene: TRBJ2-7
abundance: few
v_gene: TRBV29-1
d_gene: TRBD1
CDR3aa: CSVAGTGPYEQYF
CDR3nt: TGCAGCGTGGCCGGGACAGGCCCCTACGAGCAGTACTTC

j_gene: TRBJ2-3
abundance: many
v_gene: TRBV29-1
d_gene: .
CDR3aa: CSGRPQGTDTQYF
CDR3nt: TGCAGCGGTCGACCCCAGGGTACAGATACGCAGTATTTT

j_gene: TRBJ2-2
abundance: few
v_gene: TRBV4-1
d_gene: .
CDR3aa: CASSQDSFRELFF
CDR3nt: TGCGCCAGCAGCCAAGATTCCTTCCGGGAGCTGTTTTTT

j_gene: TRBJ2-5
abundance: many
v_gene: TRBV6-5
d_gene: TRBD1
CDR3aa: CASRPGTGPLETQYF
CDR3nt: TGTGCCAGCAGACCTGGGACAGGGCCGTTAGAGACCCAGTACTTC

j_gene: TRBJ2-1
abundance: .
v_gene: TRBV4-3
d_gene: .
CDR3aa: CASSQGLGNEQFF
CDR3nt: TGCGCCAGCAGCCAAGGACTGGGAAATGAGCAGTTCTTC

j_gene: TRBJ2-3
abundance: .
v_gene: TRBV7-7
d_gene: TRBD2
CDR3aa: CASSPSGGPQGTQYF
CDR3nt: TGTGCTAGCAGCCCTAGCGGGGGACCCCAGGGAACGCAGTATTTT